The rows below give T cell receptor beta chains drawn from one sample of a study of blood T cells in healthy people across ages. MiXCR was run by TCRdb on the 5' RACE reads, yielding one entry per CDR3 protein. The sample has 800,000 to 1,300,000 distinct CDR3 sequences; 20% to 25% are singletons. The sample was also linked to a second study, of T cells of mothers and their children.

Sequencing was performed on blood. The receptors were gathered from a girl aged 2-9 years in good health. Each CDR3 is given with its conserved first and last residue. D genes are given only for firm matches. Size is stated for part of the rows, as once, few or many counts, or as a class when the clone is expanded.

j_gene | v_gene | d_gene | abundance | CDR3aa | CDR3nt
TRBJ1-2 | TRBV9 | - | - | CASSEFRNYGYTF | TGTGCCAGCAGCGAATTCCGAAATTATGGCTACACCTTC
TRBJ2-1 | TRBV29-1 | TRBD2 | few | CSVASGGTSGGSSYNEQFF | TGCAGCGTTGCGTCCGGCGGGACTAGCGGGGGCAGCTCCTACAATGAGCAGTTCTTC
TRBJ2-5 | TRBV11-2 | - | - | CASTLWQGEQTQYF | TGTGCCAGCACCCTCTGGCAGGGCGAACAGACCCAGTACTTC
TRBJ2-7 | TRBV4-2 | - | few | CASSQDGQGVGEQSF | TGTGCCAGCAGCCAAGATGGGCAGGGAGTGGGGGAGCAGTCCTTC
TRBJ2-1 | TRBV6-1 | TRBD2 | few | CASSARLAGWNNEQFF | TGTGCCAGCAGTGCCAGACTAGCGGGATGGAACAATGAGCAGTTCTTC
TRBJ2-3 | TRBV3-1 | - | - | CASSRRHRQPTDTQYF | TGTGCCAGCAGCCGCAGACATAGACAGCCCACAGATACGCAGTATTTT
TRBJ2-1 | TRBV12-3/TRBV12-4 | - | - | CASSLGNTQGHKQFF | TGTGCCAGCAGTTTAGGTAATACTCAGGGACACAAGCAGTTCTTC
TRBJ1-2 | TRBV7-2 | - | - | CASSLVKKSSYGYTF | TGTGCCAGCAGCTTAGTGAAGAAAAGTAGCTATGGCTACACCTTC
TRBJ1-1 | TRBV3-1 | - | once | CASSPIASRGYTEAFF | TGTGCCAGCAGCCCCATTGCCAGCCGAGGGTACACTGAAGCTTTCTTT
TRBJ2-7 | TRBV11-2 | - | - | CASSADMAYEQYF | TGTGCCAGCAGCGCCGACATGGCCTACGAGCAGTACTTC
TRBJ2-5 | TRBV25-1 | TRBD2 | - | CASSDRLAGGGETQYF | TGTGCCAGCAGTGACCGACTAGCGGGGGGTGGAGAGACCCAGTACTTC
TRBJ2-3 | TRBV3-1 | TRBD2 | - | CASSGLETSATDTQYF | TGTGCCAGCAGCGGCCTGGAAACTAGCGCCACAGATACGCAGTATTTT
TRBJ1-1 | TRBV19 | - | few | CASSMSLGKNTEAFF | TGTGCCAGTAGTATGTCCCTCGGGAAGAACACTGAAGCTTTCTTT
TRBJ1-3 | TRBV4-3 | - | - | CASSQVEVGTGNTIYF | TGCGCCAGCAGCCAAGTCGAGGTTGGGACTGGAAACACCATATATTTT
TRBJ2-7 | TRBV3-1 | TRBD2 | few | CASSQDRTSGGYEQYF | TGTGCCAGCAGCCAAGATCGTACTAGCGGTGGCTACGAGCAGTACTTC
TRBJ2-4 | TRBV11-2 | - | - | CASSEGLAKNIQYF | TGTGCCAGCAGCGAGGGCTTAGCCAAAAACATTCAGTACTTC
TRBJ1-3 | TRBV7-8 | - | few | CASSLGYKGAGNTIYF | TGTGCCAGCAGCTTAGGGTACAAGGGGGCTGGAAACACCATATATTTT
TRBJ2-1 | TRBV28 | - | - | CASSLEALMDEQFF | TGTGCCAGCAGTTTAGAGGCGCTGATGGATGAGCAGTTCTTC
TRBJ2-1 | TRBV13 | - | - | CASSLERSRYNEQFF | TGTGCCAGCAGCTTAGAAAGGAGCAGATACAATGAGCAGTTCTTC
TRBJ1-1 | TRBV6-2/TRBV6-3 | - | - | CASSRGTGVPEAFF | TGTGCCAGCAGCCGAGGGACGGGAGTGCCTGAAGCTTTCTTT
TRBJ2-6 | TRBV3-1 | - | - | CASSQGANSGANVLTF | TGTGCCAGCAGCCAAGGAGCCAACTCTGGGGCCAACGTCCTGACTTTC
TRBJ1-1 | TRBV24-1 | - | - | CATSDPGNDMAFF | TGTGCCACCAGTGATCCTGGTAATGATATGGCTTTCTTT
TRBJ1-1 | TRBV11-2 | - | - | CASRGGRHAFF | TGTGCCAGCAGGGGGGGCAGGCACGCTTTCTTT
TRBJ2-7 | TRBV3-1 | - | few | CASSRNPGMSDEQYF | TGTGCCAGCAGCCGCAACCCAGGGATGAGTGACGAGCAGTACTTC